Reported below is one T cell receptor beta chain. The antigen is not known. Germline CDR1 MDHEN, CDR2 SYDVKM. The CDR3 contains 17 residues. This specimen belongs to a study of human CD8 memory T cell subsets. Findings of the study overall: Minimally overlapping with each other were the repertoires of precursor exhausted and stem-like memory T cells. Stem-like memory T cell repertoires seemed more diverse than precursor exhausted ones by Chao1 estimates. Exclusively the beta chains of the T cell receptor underwent sequencing in this study.

TCR beta libraries were made by UMI-labeled 5' RACE. TCRdb re-called the 5' RACE reads; every CDR3 protein appears as one record, without DNA. This repertoire includes around 6,000 distinct CDR3 sequences. Early memory CD8+ T cells that were CCR7+ PD-1+ TIGIT+ with exhausted-like traits constituted the TPEX cells. What was sequenced was CD8+ T cells from PBMCs. This receptor was identified in a human donor in good health. This rearrangement joins TRBV28 to TRBJ2-3; without DNA, the TCRdb call of TRBD2 cannot be checked. This CDR3 reads CASSSGGSGASTDTQYF.